One and the same sample provided the 8 T cell receptor beta chains below, sequenced in a study of a mutant IDH1 vaccine in newly diagnosed glioma. Method: immunoSEQ multiplex PCR; TCRdb's copy keeps in-frame clones and lacks some. The sample carries tens of thousands of clones, about 80% recorded once. Time point defined: baseline, week 1 (first vaccination visit). Treatment noted: pre-vaccination baseline after standard-of-care therapy. This sample comprised PBMCs, obtained from a glioma patient treated with radiotherapy, temozolomide or both. These receptors were obtained from a woman aged 45-65 years with glioma.

This rearrangement joins TRBV13 to TRBJ2-7; D is ambiguous. Trimming left V 2 bases short and J 1 base short, with 15 bases between. CDR1 is PRHDT, CDR2 FYEKMQ, per germline (reference sequence). CDR3 length equals 16 residues. The CDR3 nucleotides are TGTGCCAGCAGCTTAAACCGATATTGGGGATCCTACGAGCAGTACTTC. Its protein is CASSLNRYWGSYEQYF.

The V call is TRBV27, the J call TRBJ2-2; TRBD2 aligns across 16 bases. Unmatched junction bases numbered 5, after V lost 1 base and J lost 3 bases. CDR1 is MNHEY, CDR2 SMNVEV, per germline (reference sequence). The CDR3 is 19 residues long. CDR3 residues: CASSLYGTSGGADTGELFF. The CDR3 nucleotides are TGTGCCAGCAGTTTATACGGGACTAGCGGGGGGGCCGACACCGGGGAGCTGTTTTTT.

The rearrangement uses TRBV29-1 and TRBJ1-1; D unclear. This CDR3 comprises 11 residues. Per germline, CDR1 SQVTM and CDR2 ANQGSEA. Trimming left V 4 bases short and J 5 bases short, with 8 bases between. The CDR3 here is CSVGTDTEAFF. The DNA of the CDR3 is TGCAGCGTTGGTACGGATACTGAAGCTTTCTTT. Full variable domain (outside the CDR3, taken from reference TRBV29-1 and TRBJ1-1): SAVISQKPSRDICQRGTSLTIQCQVDSQVTMMFWYRQQPGQSLTLIATANQGSEATYESGFVIDKFPISRPNLTFSTLTVSNMSPEDSSIYLCSVGTDTEAFFGQGTRLTVV.

This chain joins TRBV7-9 and TRBJ1-4; no clear D gene. The V gene lost 11 bases and the J gene lost 4 bases, with 17 bases spanning the gap. This CDR3 is 14 amino acids long. Germline values: CDR1 SEHNR, CDR2 FQNEAQ (reference sequence). CDR3 loop: CACPLGSLNEKLFF. The CDR3, as DNA: TGTGCCTGTCCTCTGGGCTCCCTTAATGAAAAACTGTTTTTT.

This clone was seen just once. The J gene is TRBJ1-4, the V gene TRBV2, with D perhaps TRBD1 (6 bases). CDR3 length equals 14 residues. The germline V and J ends were trimmed by 6 bases and 8 bases, with 16 bases remaining between them. Germline assignment: CDR1 SNHLY and CDR2 FYNNEI. The CDR3 region is CASRQTGRQEKLFF. The DNA of the CDR3 is TGTGCCAGCAGGCAAACAGGGAGACAGGAAAAACTGTTTTTT.

The chain couples TRBV6-1 to TRBJ1-2; no reliable D call. Trimming removed 5 bases from V and 11 bases from J, with 18 bases in between. This CDR3 has 13 amino acids. Germline CDR1 is MNHNS and CDR2 is SASEGT. CDR3 amino acids: CASSLPARVLYTF. The CDR3 DNA reads TGTGCCAGCAGTTTACCTGCCCGGGTTCTTTACACCTTC.

V is TRBV4-2 and J is TRBJ2-2; TRBD2 agrees at 8 bases. Germline V gene sequence: CDR1 LGHNA, CDR2 YNFKEQ. The CDR3 length is 18 residues. V lost 0 bases and J lost 1; bases outside the gene matches: 7. The CDR3 sequence: CASSQEWAGGVNTGELFF. CDR3 in DNA: TGTGCCAGCAGCCAAGAGTGGGCGGGGGGAGTGAACACCGGGGAGCTGTTTTTT.

This chain connects TRBV18 to TRBJ2-3; D ambiguous. V lost 6 bases, J lost 4 bases, and 11 bases lay in between. The CDR3 runs 13 residues. The germline V gene has CDR1 KGHSH and CDR2 LQKENI. CDR3 in amino acids: CASSPNSPDTQYF. The CDR3 DNA sequence: TGTGCCAGCTCCCCTAATTCCCCAGATACGCAGTATTTT. The full variable domain, rest sourced from reference TRBV18 and TRBJ2-3, is NAGVMQNPRHLVRRRGQEARLRCSPMKGHSHVYWYRQLPEEGLKFMVYLQKENIIDESGMPKERFSAEFPKEGPSILRIQQVVRGDSAAYFCASSPNSPDTQYFGPGTRLTVL.